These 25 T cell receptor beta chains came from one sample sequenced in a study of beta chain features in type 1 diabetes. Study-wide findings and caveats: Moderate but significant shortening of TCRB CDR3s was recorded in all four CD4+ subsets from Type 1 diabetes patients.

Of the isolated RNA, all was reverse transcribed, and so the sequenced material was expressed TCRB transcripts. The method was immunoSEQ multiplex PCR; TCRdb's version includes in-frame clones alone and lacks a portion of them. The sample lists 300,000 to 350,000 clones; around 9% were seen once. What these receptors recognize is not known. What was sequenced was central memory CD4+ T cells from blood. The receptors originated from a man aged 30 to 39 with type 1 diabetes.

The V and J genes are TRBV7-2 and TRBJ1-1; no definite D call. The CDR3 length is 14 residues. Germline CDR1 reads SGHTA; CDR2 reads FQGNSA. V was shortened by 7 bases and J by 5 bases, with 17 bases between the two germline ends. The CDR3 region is CASTPGRAGTEAFF. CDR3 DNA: TGTGCCAGCACCCCCGGTAGGGCTGGGACTGAAGCTTTCTTT.

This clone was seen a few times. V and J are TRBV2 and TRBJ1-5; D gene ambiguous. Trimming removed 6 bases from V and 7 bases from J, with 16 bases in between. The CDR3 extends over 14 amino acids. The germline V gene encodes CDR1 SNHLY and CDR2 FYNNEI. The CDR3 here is CASREAALGQPQHF. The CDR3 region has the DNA TGTGCCAGCAGAGAGGCGGCCTTAGGGCAGCCCCAGCATTTT.

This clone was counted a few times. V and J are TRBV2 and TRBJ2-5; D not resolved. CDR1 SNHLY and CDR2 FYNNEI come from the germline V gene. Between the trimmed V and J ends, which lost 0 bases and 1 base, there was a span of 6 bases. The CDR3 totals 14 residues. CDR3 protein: CASSEAGTQETQYF. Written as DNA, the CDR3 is TGTGCCAGCAGTGAAGCGGGTACCCAAGAGACCCAGTACTTC.

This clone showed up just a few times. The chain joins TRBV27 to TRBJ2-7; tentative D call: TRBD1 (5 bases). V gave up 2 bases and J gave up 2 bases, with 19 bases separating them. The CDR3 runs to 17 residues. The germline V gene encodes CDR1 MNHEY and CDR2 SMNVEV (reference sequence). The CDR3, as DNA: TGTGCCAGCAGTTTAGAATTATCCCCGACAGCCCCCTACGAGCAGTACTTC. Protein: CASSLELSPTAPYEQYF.

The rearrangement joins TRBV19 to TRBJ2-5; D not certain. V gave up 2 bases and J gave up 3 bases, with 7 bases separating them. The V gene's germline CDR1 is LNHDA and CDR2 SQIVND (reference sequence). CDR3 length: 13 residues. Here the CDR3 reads CASSISREETQYF. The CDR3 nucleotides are TGTGCCAGTAGTATATCGCGTGAAGAGACCCAGTACTTC.

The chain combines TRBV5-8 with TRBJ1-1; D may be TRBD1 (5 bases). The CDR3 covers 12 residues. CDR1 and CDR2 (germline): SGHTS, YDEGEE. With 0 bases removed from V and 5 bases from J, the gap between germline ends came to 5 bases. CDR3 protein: CASSLEGTEAFF. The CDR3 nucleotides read TGTGCCAGCAGCTTGGAGGGGACTGAAGCTTTCTTT.

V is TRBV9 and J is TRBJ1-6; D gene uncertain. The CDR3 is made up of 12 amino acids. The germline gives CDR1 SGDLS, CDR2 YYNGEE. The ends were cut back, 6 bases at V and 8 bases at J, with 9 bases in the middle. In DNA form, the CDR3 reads TGTGCCAGCAAAAGGGAGGATTCACCCCTCCACTTT. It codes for CASKREDSPLHF.

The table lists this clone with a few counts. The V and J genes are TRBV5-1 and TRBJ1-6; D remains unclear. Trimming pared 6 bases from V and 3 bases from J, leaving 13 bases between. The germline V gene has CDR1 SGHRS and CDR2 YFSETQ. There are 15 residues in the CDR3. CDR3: CASNLRPDYNSPLHF. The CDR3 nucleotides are TGCGCCAGCAATCTCCGCCCGGACTATAATTCACCCCTCCACTTT. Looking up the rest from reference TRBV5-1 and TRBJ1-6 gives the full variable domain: KAGVTQTPRYLIKTRGQQVTLSCSPISGHRSVSWYQQTPGQGLQFLFEYFSETQRNKGNFPGRFSGRQFSNSRSEMNVSTLELGDSALYLCASNLRPDYNSPLHFGNGTRLTVT.

The CDR3 DNA reads TGCAGCGTTGAAGATCTGGCTAGCGGGGGCTGGGATACGCAGTATTTT. This codes for CSVEDLASGGWDTQYF. V usage is TRBV29-1 and J usage is TRBJ2-3, with 10 bases that match TRBD2. J lost 6 bases, V lost 0 bases, and 9 bases had no gene match. The germline V gene has CDR1 SQVTM and CDR2 ANQGSEA. CDR3 length equals 16 residues.

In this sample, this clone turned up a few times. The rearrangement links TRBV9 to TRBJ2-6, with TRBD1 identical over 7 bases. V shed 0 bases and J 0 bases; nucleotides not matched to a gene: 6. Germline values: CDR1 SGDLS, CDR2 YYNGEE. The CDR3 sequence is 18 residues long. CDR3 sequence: CASSVAGQTTSGANVLTF. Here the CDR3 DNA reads TGTGCCAGCAGCGTAGCGGGACAGACCACCTCTGGGGCCAACGTCCTGACTTTC.

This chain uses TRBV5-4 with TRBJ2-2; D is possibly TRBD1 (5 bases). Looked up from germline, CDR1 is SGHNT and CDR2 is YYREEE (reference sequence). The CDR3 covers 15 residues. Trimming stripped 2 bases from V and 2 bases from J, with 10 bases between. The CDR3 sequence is CASSFGRENTGELFF. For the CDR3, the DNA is TGTGCCAGCAGCTTTGGCAGGGAAAACACCGGGGAGCTGTTTTTT.

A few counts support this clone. The chain's CDR3 is CASSSPTTGSNEKLFF. CDR3 bases: TGTGCCAGCAGTTCCCCGACGACAGGGTCTAATGAAAAACTGTTTTTT. J is TRBJ1-4 and V is TRBV27; 7 bases align to TRBD1. Looked up from germline, CDR1 is MNHEY and CDR2 is SMNVEV (reference sequence). V trimming: 4 bases; J trimming: 3 bases; junction bases outside the gene matches: 8. The CDR3 totals 16 residues.

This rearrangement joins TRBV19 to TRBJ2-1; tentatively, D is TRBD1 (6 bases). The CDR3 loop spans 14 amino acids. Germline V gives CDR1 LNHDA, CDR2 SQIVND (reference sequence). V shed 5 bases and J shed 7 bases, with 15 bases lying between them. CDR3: CASSWNSQGNEQFF. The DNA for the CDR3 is TGTGCCAGTAGTTGGAACTCCCAGGGGAATGAGCAGTTCTTC.

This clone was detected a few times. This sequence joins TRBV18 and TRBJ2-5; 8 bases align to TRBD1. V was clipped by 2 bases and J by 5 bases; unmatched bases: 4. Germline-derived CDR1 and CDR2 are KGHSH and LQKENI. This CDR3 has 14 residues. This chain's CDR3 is CASSPSDREETQYF. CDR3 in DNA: TGTGCCAGCTCACCATCGGACAGGGAGGAGACCCAGTACTTC.

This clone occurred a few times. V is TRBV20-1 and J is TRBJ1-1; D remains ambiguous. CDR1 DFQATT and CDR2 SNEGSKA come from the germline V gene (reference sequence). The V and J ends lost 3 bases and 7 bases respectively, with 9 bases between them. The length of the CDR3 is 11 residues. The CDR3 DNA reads TGCAGTGCTAGGAACGTCGTTGAAGCTTTCTTT. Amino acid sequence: CSARNVVEAFF.

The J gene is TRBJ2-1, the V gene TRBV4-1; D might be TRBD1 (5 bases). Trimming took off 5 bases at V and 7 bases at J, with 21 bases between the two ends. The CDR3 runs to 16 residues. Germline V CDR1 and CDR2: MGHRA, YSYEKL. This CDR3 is CASSIQVSDLPNEQFF. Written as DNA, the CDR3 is TGCGCCAGCAGCATACAGGTGTCAGATTTACCTAATGAGCAGTTCTTC.

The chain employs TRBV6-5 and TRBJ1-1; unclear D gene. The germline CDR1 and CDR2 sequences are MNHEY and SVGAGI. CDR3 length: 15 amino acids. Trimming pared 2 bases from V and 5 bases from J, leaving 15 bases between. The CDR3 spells CASSYLGRPETEAFF. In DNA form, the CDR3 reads TGTGCCAGCAGTTACCTCGGCAGGCCAGAGACTGAAGCTTTCTTT.

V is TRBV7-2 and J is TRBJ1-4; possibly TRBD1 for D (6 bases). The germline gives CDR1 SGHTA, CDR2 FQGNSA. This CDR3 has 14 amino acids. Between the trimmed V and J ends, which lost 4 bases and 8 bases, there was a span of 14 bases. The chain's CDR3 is CASSSFGQGEKLFF. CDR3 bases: TGTGCCAGCAGCTCATTCGGGCAGGGGGAAAAACTGTTTTTT.

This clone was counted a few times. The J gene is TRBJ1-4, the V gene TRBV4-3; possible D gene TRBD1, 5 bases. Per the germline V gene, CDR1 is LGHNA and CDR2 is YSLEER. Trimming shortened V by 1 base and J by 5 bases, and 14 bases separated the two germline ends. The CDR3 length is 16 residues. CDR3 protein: CASSQAYQGWNEKLFF. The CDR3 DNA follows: TGCGCCAGCAGCCAAGCGTACCAGGGATGGAATGAAAAACTGTTTTTT.

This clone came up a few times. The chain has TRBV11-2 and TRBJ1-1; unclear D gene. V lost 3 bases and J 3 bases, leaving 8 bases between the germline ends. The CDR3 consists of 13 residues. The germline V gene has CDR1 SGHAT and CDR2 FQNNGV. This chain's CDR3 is CASSFRRDTEAFF. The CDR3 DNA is TGTGCCAGCAGCTTTAGGCGGGACACTGAAGCTTTCTTT.

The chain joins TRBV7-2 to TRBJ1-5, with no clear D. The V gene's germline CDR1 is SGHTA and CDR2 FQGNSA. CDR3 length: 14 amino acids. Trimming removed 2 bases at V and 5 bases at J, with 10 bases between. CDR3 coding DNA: TGTGCCAGCAGCTTATTAGGGTTGGATCAGCCCCAGCATTTT. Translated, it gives CASSLLGLDQPQHF.

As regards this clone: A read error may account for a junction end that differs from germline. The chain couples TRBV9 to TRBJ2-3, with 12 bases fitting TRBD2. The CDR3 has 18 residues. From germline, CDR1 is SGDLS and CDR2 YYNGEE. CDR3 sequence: CATSPQSASGGGTDTQYF. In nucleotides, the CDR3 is TGTGCCACCAGCCCCCAATCGGCTAGCGGGGGGGGCACAGATACGCAGTATTTT.

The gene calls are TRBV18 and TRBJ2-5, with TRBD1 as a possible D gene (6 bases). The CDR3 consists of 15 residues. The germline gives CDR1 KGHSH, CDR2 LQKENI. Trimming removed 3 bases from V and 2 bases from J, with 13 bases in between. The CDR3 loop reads CASSPQADSQETQYF. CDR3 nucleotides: TGTGCCAGCTCACCCCAAGCGGACAGTCAAGAGACCCAGTACTTC. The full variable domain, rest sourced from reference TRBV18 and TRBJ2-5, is NAGVMQNPRHLVRRRGQEARLRCSPMKGHSHVYWYRQLPEEGLKFMVYLQKENIIDESGMPKERFSAEFPKEGPSILRIQQVVRGDSAAYFCASSPQADSQETQYFGPGTRLLVL.

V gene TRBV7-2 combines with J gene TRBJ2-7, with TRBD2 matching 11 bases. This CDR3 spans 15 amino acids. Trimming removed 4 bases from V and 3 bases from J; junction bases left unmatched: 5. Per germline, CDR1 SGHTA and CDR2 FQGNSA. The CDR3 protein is CASSSNLAGGYEQYF. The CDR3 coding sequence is TGTGCCAGCAGCTCTAATCTAGCGGGGGGCTACGAGCAGTACTTC.

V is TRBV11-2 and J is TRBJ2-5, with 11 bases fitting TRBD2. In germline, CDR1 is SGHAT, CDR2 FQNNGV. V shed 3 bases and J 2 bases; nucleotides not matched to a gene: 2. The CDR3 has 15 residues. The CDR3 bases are TGTGCCAGCAGCTTTCTAGCGGGGGGTCAAGAGACCCAGTACTTC. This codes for CASSFLAGGQETQYF. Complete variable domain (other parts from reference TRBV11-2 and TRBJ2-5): EAGVAQSPRYKIIEKRQSVAFWCNPISGHATLYWYQQILGQGPKLLIQFQNNGVVDDSQLPKDRFSAERLKGVDSTLKIQPAKLEDSAVYLCASSFLAGGQETQYFGPGTRLLVL.